The clone carrying this T cell receptor beta chain was seen a few times. The antigen is undetermined. This entry comes from a study of T cell repertoires in cytomegalovirus infection. Study results and limitations: CMV carriers with the relevant HLA were identified by cumulative public TCR beta family frequency. Within the response measured ex vivo, HLA-C-restricted CMV-specific TCR beta clonotypes were dominant.

MiXCR was run by TCRdb on the reads, yielding one entry per CDR3 protein. This sample has about 770,000 distinct CDR3 sequences, with almost 30% found just once. Germline V lookup: CDR1 SEHNR, CDR2 FQNEAQ (reference sequence). This CDR3 contains 16 residues. The V and J ends lost 4 bases and 4 bases, in that order; junction bases with no gene match: 8. This material consisted of cultured CD8+ T cells from PBMCs, taken from culture after CMV antigen stimulation. The chain joins TRBV7-9 to TRBJ1-1; TRBD1 aligns across 11 bases. The sequence was obtained from a human donor in good health (CMV status not recorded). Some clones in this sample may be carry-over from other donors' samples. This CDR3 reads CASSSRDRGVGTEAFF. The CDR3, as DNA: TGTGCCAGCAGCTCCCGGGACAGGGGGGTCGGCACTGAAGCTTTCTTT.